Below are 21 T cell receptor beta chains sequenced from a single sample in a study of blood T cells in healthy people across ages. Alongside a J-beta primer mix, a sample-barcoded 5' primer served in a second PCR lasting roughly 7 to 11 cycles. TCRdb recomputed calls from the 5' RACE reads with MiXCR, one row per CDR3 protein. The repertoire holds 1.8 million or so distinct CDR3 sequences, with roughly two fifths as singletons. Sequenced sample: blood. These receptors came from a human donor in good health.

This clonotype was seen a few times. The genes are TRBV4-3 and TRBJ1-2, with D maybe TRBD1 (5 bases). The CDR3 contains 14 residues. Between the trimmed V and J ends, which lost 1 base and 4 bases, there was a span of 10 bases. Germline-derived CDR1 and CDR2 are LGHNA and YSLEER. Here the CDR3 DNA reads TGCGCCAGCAGCCAAGGAACTCAGGGCTATGGCTACACCTTC. Its protein is CASSQGTQGYGYTF.

This clonotype was seen more than once but under ten times. This chain joins TRBV4-2 and TRBJ1-6, with a possible D match to TRBD1 (5 bases). Germline lookup yields CDR1 LGHNA and CDR2 YNFKEQ. The V end was cut by 2 bases, the J end by 8 bases, with 16 bases between. The CDR3 is 16 residues long. CDR3 coding DNA: TGTGCCAGCAGCCAACCCGGGGGGGTACCTGATTCACCCCTCCACTTT. Its translation is CASSQPGGVPDSPLHF.

The chain carries TRBV7-2 and TRBJ1-6, with D tentatively TRBD1 (6 bases). The V gene lost 1 base and the J gene lost 7 bases, with 11 bases spanning the gap. This CDR3 region has 15 residues. The V gene's germline CDR1 is SGHTA and CDR2 FQGNSA. CDR3 amino acids: CASSLVQGGNSPLHF. CDR3 nucleotide sequence: TGTGCCAGCAGCTTAGTACAGGGCGGAAATTCACCCCTCCACTTT.

This clonotype was counted between two and nine times. The chain employs TRBV4-2 and TRBJ2-5; D not resolved. Trimming removed 0 bases from V and 8 bases from J, with 13 bases in between. Germline loops: CDR1 LGHNA, CDR2 YNFKEQ. The CDR3 spans 14 residues. Here the CDR3 reads CASSQEDAWETQYF. Written as DNA, the CDR3 is TGTGCCAGCAGCCAAGAAGACGCTTGGGAAACCCAGTACTTC.

The V and J genes are TRBV20-1 and TRBJ2-5; no definite D call. Germline CDR1 reads DFQATT; CDR2 reads SNEGSKA (reference sequence). This CDR3 is 13 amino acids long. Trimming took 3 bases from V and 1 from J, leaving 9 bases between them. In DNA form, the CDR3 reads TGCAGTGCTAGTACACAGATCCAAGAGACCCAGTACTTC. This translates into CSASTQIQETQYF.

V usage is TRBV7-2 and J usage is TRBJ1-1; the D gene is possibly TRBD1 (6 bases). This CDR3 spans 14 amino acids. Germline V lookup: CDR1 SGHTA, CDR2 FQGNSA. Trimming cost V 3 bases and J 1 base, with 9 bases left between them. CDR3 region: CASSFQTGNTEAFF. As DNA, the CDR3 is TGTGCCAGCAGCTTTCAGACAGGGAACACTGAAGCTTTCTTT.

The chain has TRBV20-1 and TRBJ2-3; TRBD2 matches 10 bases. Germline V gene sequence: CDR1 DFQATT, CDR2 SNEGSKA (reference sequence). V was pared by 4 bases and J by 5 bases, with 12 bases of the junction left unmatched. The CDR3 totals 16 residues. The CDR3, as DNA: TGCAGTGCTACAAATTTAGCGGGGGGCTCGGGAGATACGCAGTATTTT. As protein: CSATNLAGGSGDTQYF.

The chain has TRBV3-1 and TRBJ1-1; 10 positions match TRBD1. Germline CDR1 reads LGHDT; CDR2 reads YNNKEL (reference sequence). This CDR3 is built from 16 residues. V lost 3 bases and J lost 6; bases outside the gene matches: 10. As DNA, the CDR3 is TGTGCCAGCAGCCAGAACTATGGACAGGGGGAGGCTGAAGCTTTCTTT. It encodes CASSQNYGQGEAEAFF.

This clonotype was seen a single time. The genes are TRBV10-3 and TRBJ2-7; unclear D gene. This CDR3 is 12 amino acids long. Trimming shortened V by 10 bases and J by 2 bases, and 12 bases separated the two germline ends. Germline CDR1 reads ENHRY; CDR2 reads SYGVKD. CDR3 protein: CASKTDTYEQYF. CDR3 nucleotide sequence: TGTGCCAGTAAGACTGATACCTACGAGCAGTACTTC.

A few counts support this clonotype. The rearrangement joins TRBV5-1 to TRBJ2-7; TRBD1 might be the D (5 bases). CDR3 size: 15 residues. V was shortened by 3 bases and J by 0 bases, with 13 bases between the two germline ends. Per germline, CDR1 SGHRS and CDR2 YFSETQ. The CDR3, as DNA: TGCGCCAGCAGCTCCCCAAACCAGGGCTCCTACGAGCAGTACTTC. Its protein is CASSSPNQGSYEQYF.

This clonotype was observed a single time. V is TRBV5-1 and J is TRBJ1-4; 10 nucleotides align to TRBD1. V dropped 3 bases and J dropped 5; count of bases not matched to a gene: 7. Germline V CDR1 and CDR2: SGHRS, YFSETQ. This CDR3 is 16 amino acids long. CDR3 sequence: CASSWTGGSENEKLFF. Here the CDR3 DNA reads TGCGCCAGCAGCTGGACAGGGGGGTCAGAGAATGAAAAACTGTTTTTT.

This clonotype was counted only a few times. The rearrangement links TRBV9 to TRBJ1-2, with a weak D call TRBD1 (6 bases). V was cut by 3 bases and J by 4 bases, with 25 bases left in between. The germline V gene encodes CDR1 SGDLS and CDR2 YYNGEE. The CDR3 loop spans 18 amino acids. The CDR3 DNA is TGTGCCAGCAGCGCCTATCCTGAGGGAGGGGGACCCCTCTATGGCTACACCTTC. Residues: CASSAYPEGGGPLYGYTF.

This clonotype was seen a few times. The chain links TRBV7-2 to TRBJ1-6; possibly TRBD1 for D (5 bases). Trimming took off 4 bases at V and 7 bases at J, with 11 bases between the two ends. The CDR3 sequence is 14 residues long. Germline V gene data show CDR1 as SGHTA and CDR2 as FQGNSA. CDR3 amino acids: CASSSPGRNSPLHF. In nucleotides, the CDR3 is TGTGCCAGCAGCTCTCCGGGACGGAATTCACCCCTCCACTTT.

CDR3 region: CASTPWGTGGDYGYTF. CDR3 nucleotides: TGTGCCAGCACCCCCTGGGGGACAGGGGGAGACTATGGCTACACCTTC. The J gene is TRBJ1-2, the V gene TRBV7-9; 11 nucleotides match TRBD1. The germline V gene has CDR1 SEHNR and CDR2 FQNEAQ (reference sequence). The CDR3 has 16 residues. V lost 7 bases and J lost 3; bases outside the gene matches: 10.

In this sample, this clonotype turned up a few times. The V call is TRBV12-3 or TRBV12-4, the J call TRBJ2-7, with a possible D match to TRBD1 (6 bases). Trimming left V 7 bases short and J 6 bases short, with 13 bases between. The CDR3 covers 12 residues. The CDR3: CASTSTGREQYF. CDR3 in DNA: TGTGCCAGCACCAGCACAGGGCGCGAGCAGTACTTC.

This clonotype was observed a few times. This chain links TRBV28 with TRBJ2-5; the D call may be TRBD1 or TRBD2 (6 bases each). The V gene's germline CDR1 is MDHEN and CDR2 SYDVKM. The CDR3 has 14 residues. Trimming pared 2 bases from V and 10 bases from J, leaving 17 bases between. The CDR3 region is CASSLATGAWIQYF. CDR3 DNA sequence: TGTGCCAGCAGTTTAGCGACGGGGGCATGGATCCAGTACTTC. Variable domain in full (rest from reference TRBV28 and TRBJ2-5): DVKVTQSSRYLVKRTGEKVFLECVQDMDHENMFWYRQDPGLGLRLIYFSYDVKMKEKGDIPEGYSVSREKKERFSLILESASTNQTSMYLCASSLATGAWIQYFGPGTRLLVL.

The V gene is TRBV4-1, the J gene TRBJ2-1; D is unresolved. This CDR3 is 15 amino acids long. Germline CDR1 is MGHRA and CDR2 is YSYEKL. V was trimmed by 3 bases and J by 4 bases, leaving 13 bases between them. CDR3: CASSQGSPFYNEQFF. In DNA, the CDR3 is TGCGCCAGCAGCCAGGGCTCACCCTTTTACAATGAGCAGTTCTTC.

This clonotype has only a few counts. Given a much more abundant clone one base away, this may be a read error. J is TRBJ1-2 and V is TRBV29-1; 7 nucleotides agree with TRBD1. Germline values: CDR1 SQVTM, CDR2 ANQGSEA. This CDR3 contains 12 residues. CDR3 amino acids: CGVEDWGQPYTF. The CDR3 bases are TGCGGCGTTGAAGATTGGGGACAGCCCTACACCTTC.

This clonotype occurred a few times. The J gene is TRBJ1-2, the V gene TRBV24-1; perhaps TRBD1 as D (6 bases). The germline gives CDR1 KGHDR, CDR2 SFDVKD. V dropped 10 bases and J dropped 8 bases, with 13 bases sitting between them. The CDR3 runs 11 residues. CDR3: CATSTGQGYTF. CDR3 DNA: TGTGCCACATCGACAGGACAAGGCTACACCTTC.

This CDR3 reads CASSFVGKETQFF. The CDR3 DNA follows: TGTGCCAGCAGTTTCGTGGGGAAAGAGACCCAGTTCTTC. The chain couples TRBV28 to TRBJ2-1, with D uncertain. V was shortened by 3 bases and J by 13 bases, with 16 bases between the two germline ends. The CDR3 contains 13 residues. Looked up from germline, CDR1 is MDHEN and CDR2 is SYDVKM.

This clonotype was seen a handful of times. The chain employs TRBV7-9 and TRBJ2-6; D might be TRBD1 (5 bases). Germline loops: CDR1 SEHNR, CDR2 FQNEAQ (reference sequence). Trimming cost V 2 bases and J 6 bases, with 14 bases left between them. There are 16 residues in the CDR3. The CDR3 spells CASSLYAWGTANVLTF. DNA for the CDR3: TGTGCCAGCAGCTTATACGCCTGGGGCACGGCCAACGTCCTGACTTTC.